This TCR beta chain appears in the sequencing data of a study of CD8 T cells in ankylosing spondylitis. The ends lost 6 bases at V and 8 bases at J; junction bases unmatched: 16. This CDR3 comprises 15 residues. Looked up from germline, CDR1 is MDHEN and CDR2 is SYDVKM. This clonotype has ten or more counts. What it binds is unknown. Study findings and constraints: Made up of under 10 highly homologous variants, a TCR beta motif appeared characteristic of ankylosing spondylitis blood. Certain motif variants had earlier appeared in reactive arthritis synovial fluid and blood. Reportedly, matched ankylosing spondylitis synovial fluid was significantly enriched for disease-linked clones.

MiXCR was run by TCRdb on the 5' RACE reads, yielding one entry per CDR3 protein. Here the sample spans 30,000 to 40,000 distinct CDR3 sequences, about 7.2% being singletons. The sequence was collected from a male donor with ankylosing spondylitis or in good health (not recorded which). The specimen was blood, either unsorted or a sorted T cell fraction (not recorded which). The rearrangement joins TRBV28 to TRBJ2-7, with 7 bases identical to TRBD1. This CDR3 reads CASSSPSRQGVQQYF. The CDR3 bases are TGTGCCAGCAGCTCCCCCTCGCGACAGGGAGTCCAGCAGTACTTC.